Sequencing of this T cell receptor beta chain was carried out in a study of cytomegalovirus exposure and HLA in healthy donors. The V segment lost 5 bases and the J segment 9 bases; nucleotides outside the gene matches: 18. The CDR3 totals 17 residues. The germline gives CDR1 SGHTA, CDR2 FQGNSA. Researchers ran the PCR with 60 Vbeta and 13 Jbeta primers. Sequencing was performed with immunoSEQ multiplex PCR; in TCRdb, only in-frame clones are kept and a portion is missing. The table lists roughly 120,000 clones, about two thirds of them singletons, with nearly 8.5% in the top ten. The sample consisted of PBMCs. The chain recombines TRBV7-2 with TRBJ1-5, with 8 bases aligning to TRBD1. The receptor was derived from a woman aged 35 to 49 in good health and CMV-seropositive. The CDR3 DNA follows: TGTGCCAGCAGCCCCAGGGGGCCGGGGTTGGGGGTTGGGCCCCAGCATTTT. It codes for CASSPRGPGLGVGPQHF.